This TCR beta chain was sequenced during a study of cytomegalovirus exposure and HLA in healthy donors. Profiled with immunoSEQ multiplex PCR; TCRdb holds only in-frame clones, not every one. This table holds 260,000 or so clones, more than 75% found once. The CDR3 extends over 15 amino acids. The germline CDR1 and CDR2 sequences are SGHRS and YFSETQ. V was pared by 4 bases and J by 4 bases, with 10 bases of the junction left unmatched. The study's findings and limits: Cytomegalovirus-associated TCR beta chains were listed, numbering roughly 150. Published work reported that the classifier diagnosed cytomegalovirus status with high specificity and sensitivity. The tendency of first-cohort TCR clusters to co-occur in the 130 or so validation repertoires was identified by a subsequent analysis. Researchers reported that a few CMV-associated chains were confirmed in vitro as CMV antigen-specific.

On this clone itself: Its target is not known.

The receptor's source is a woman between 18 and 29 years old in good health and CMV-seronegative. The V call is TRBV5-1, the J call TRBJ2-7, with 8 bases that match TRBD2. Sample: PBMCs. CDR3 in amino acids: CASSPQAGVVYEQYF. The CDR3 DNA is TGCGCCAGCAGCCCCCAAGCGGGAGTAGTTTACGAGCAGTACTTC.